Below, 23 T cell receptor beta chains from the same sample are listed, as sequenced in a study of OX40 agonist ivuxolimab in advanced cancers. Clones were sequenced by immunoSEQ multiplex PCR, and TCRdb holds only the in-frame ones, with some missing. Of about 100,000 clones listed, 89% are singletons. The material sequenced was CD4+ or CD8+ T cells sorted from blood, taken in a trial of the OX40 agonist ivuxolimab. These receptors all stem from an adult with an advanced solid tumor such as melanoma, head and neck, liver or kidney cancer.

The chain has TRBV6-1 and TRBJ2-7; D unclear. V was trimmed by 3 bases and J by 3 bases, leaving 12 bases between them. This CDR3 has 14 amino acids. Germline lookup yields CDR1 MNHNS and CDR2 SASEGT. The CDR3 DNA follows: TGTGCCAGCAGTGATAGGAGAGAACTCTACGAGCAGTACTTC. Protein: CASSDRRELYEQYF.

CDR3 DNA: TGTGCCAGCCTTGCACGGACGGACGCAAGCTCCTATAATTCACCCCTCCACTTT. Its protein is CASLARTDASSYNSPLHF. V and J are TRBV2 and TRBJ1-6, with D hard to call. V shed 8 bases and J shed 0 bases, with 20 bases lying between them. In germline, CDR1 is SNHLY, CDR2 FYNNEI. The length of the CDR3 is 18 residues.

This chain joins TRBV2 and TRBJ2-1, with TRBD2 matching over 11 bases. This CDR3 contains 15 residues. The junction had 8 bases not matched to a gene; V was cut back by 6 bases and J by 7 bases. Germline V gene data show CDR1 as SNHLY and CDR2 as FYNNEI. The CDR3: CASRPTSGGTNEQFF. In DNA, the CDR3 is TGTGCCAGCAGGCCTACTAGCGGGGGAACGAATGAGCAGTTCTTC.

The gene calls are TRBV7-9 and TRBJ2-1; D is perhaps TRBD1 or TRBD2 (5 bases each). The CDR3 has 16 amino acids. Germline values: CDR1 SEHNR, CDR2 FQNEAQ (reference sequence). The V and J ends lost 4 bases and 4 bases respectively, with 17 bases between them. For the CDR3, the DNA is TGTGCCAGCAGCTCGACCGGGACCAAGGGGTACAATGAGCAGTTCTTC. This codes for CASSSTGTKGYNEQFF.

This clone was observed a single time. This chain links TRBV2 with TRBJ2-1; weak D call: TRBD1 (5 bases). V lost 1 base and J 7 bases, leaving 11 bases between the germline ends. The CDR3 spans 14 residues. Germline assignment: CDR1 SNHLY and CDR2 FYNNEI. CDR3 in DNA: TGTGCCAGCAGTGAAGTTCAGGGTGGGAATGAGCAGTTCTTC. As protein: CASSEVQGGNEQFF.

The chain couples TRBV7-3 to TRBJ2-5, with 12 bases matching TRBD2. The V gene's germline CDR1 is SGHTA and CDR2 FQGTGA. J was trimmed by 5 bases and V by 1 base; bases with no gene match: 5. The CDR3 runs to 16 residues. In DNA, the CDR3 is TGTGCCAGCAGCTTAAGCGGACTAGCGGGGCGGGAGACCCAGTACTTC. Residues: CASSLSGLAGRETQYF.

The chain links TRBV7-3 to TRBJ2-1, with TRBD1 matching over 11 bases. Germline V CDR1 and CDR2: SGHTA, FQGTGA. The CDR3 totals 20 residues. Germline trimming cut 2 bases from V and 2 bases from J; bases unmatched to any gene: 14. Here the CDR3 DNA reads TGTGCCAGCAGCTTAGGAGGGACAGGGGGAGTTCGGAGAACCTACAATGAGCAGTTCTTC. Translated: CASSLGGTGGVRRTYNEQFF.

The CDR3 reads CASSNSRDYGYTF. In nucleotides, the CDR3 is TGTGCCAGCAGCAATTCCCGGGACTATGGCTACACCTTC. V gene TRBV21-1 combines with J gene TRBJ1-2. TRBV21-1 is assigned pseudogene status. The CDR3 runs to 13 residues.

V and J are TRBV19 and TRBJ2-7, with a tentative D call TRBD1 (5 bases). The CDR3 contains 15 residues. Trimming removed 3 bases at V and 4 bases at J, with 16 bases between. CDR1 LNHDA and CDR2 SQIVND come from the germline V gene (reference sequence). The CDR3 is CASSISVQGRYEQYF. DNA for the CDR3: TGTGCCAGTAGTATTTCCGTCCAGGGTAGGTACGAGCAGTACTTC.

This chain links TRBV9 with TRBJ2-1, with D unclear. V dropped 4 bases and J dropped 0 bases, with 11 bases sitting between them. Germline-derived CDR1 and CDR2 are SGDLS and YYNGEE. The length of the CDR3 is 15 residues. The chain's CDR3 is CASSSGRSSYNEQFF. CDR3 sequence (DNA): TGTGCCAGCAGCAGTGGGCGGAGCTCCTACAATGAGCAGTTCTTC.

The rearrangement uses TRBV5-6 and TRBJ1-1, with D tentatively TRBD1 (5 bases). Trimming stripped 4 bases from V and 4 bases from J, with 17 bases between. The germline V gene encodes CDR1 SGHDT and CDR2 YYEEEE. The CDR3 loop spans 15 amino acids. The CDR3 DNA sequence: TGTGCCAGCAGCCTGACCTGGGGGGATAGCACTGAAGCTTTCTTT. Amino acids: CASSLTWGDSTEAFF.

Here the CDR3 DNA reads TGCGCCAGCAGCTTGGAAGGGTCGTTACCCGCCAATAATTCACCCCTCCACTTT. Translating it yields CASSLEGSLPANNSPLHF. The chain links TRBV5-1 to TRBJ1-6; no clear D. Trimming shortened V by 0 bases and J by 5 bases, and 18 bases separated the two germline ends. CDR3 length: 18 residues. Germline V gene data show CDR1 as SGHRS and CDR2 as YFSETQ.

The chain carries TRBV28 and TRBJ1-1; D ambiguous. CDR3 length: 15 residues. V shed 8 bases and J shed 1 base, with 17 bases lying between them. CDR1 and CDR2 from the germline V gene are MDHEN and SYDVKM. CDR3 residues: CASAPGDGKNTEAFF. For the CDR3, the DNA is TGTGCCAGCGCACCAGGCGACGGAAAGAACACTGAAGCTTTCTTT.

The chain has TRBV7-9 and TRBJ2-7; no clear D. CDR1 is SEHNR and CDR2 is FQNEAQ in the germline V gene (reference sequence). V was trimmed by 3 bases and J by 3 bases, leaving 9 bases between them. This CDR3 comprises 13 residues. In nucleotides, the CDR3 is TGTGCCAGCAGCTTCGACGTTAACTACGAGCAGTACTTC. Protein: CASSFDVNYEQYF.

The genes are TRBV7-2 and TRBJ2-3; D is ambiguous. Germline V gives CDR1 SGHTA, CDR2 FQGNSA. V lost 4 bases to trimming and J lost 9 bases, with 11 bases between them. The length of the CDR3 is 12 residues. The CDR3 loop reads CASSSPLGTQYF. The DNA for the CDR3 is TGTGCCAGCAGCTCCCCCTTGGGGACGCAGTATTTT.

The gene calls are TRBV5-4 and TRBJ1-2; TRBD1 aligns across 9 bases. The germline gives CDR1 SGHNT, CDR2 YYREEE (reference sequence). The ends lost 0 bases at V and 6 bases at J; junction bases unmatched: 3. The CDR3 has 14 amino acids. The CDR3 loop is CASSLGDRVNGYTF. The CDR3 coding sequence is TGTGCCAGCAGCTTGGGGGACAGGGTAAATGGCTACACCTTC.

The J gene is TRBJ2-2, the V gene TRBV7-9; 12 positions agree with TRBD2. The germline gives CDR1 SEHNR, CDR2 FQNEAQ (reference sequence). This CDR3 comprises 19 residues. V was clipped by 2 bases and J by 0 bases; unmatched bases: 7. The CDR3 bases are TGTGCCAGCAGCTTAACGACTAGCGGGGGTTGGACGAACACCGGGGAGCTGTTTTTT. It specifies CASSLTTSGGWTNTGELFF.

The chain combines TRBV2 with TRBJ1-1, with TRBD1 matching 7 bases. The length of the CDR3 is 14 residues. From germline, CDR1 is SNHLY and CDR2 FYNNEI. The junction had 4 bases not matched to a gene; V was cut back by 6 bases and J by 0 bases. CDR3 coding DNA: TGTGCCAGCAGGTCAGGGGGATTGAACACTGAAGCTTTCTTT. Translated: CASRSGGLNTEAFF.

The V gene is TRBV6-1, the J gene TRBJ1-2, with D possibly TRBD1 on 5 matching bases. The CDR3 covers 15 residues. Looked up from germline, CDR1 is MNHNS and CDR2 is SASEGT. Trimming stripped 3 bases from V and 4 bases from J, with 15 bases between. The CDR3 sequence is CASSDGRGLSYGYTF. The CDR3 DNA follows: TGTGCCAGCAGTGACGGTAGGGGTCTCTCCTATGGCTACACCTTC.

CDR3 region: CAWRLSRGSTDTQYF. Written as DNA, the CDR3 is TGTGCCTGGAGATTGTCCAGGGGATCGACAGATACGCAGTATTTT. The V and J genes are TRBV30 and TRBJ2-3; a weak D match, TRBD1 (6 bases). This CDR3 comprises 15 residues. The V end was cut by 3 bases, the J end by 3 bases, with 16 bases between. Per germline, CDR1 GTSNPN and CDR2 SVGIG (reference sequence). The full variable domain, its missing parts supplied by reference TRBV30 and TRBJ2-3, is SQTIHQWPATLVQPVGSPLSLECTVEGTSNPNLYWYRQAAGRGLQLLFYSVGIGQISSEVPQNLSASRPQDRQFILSSKKLLLSDSGFYLCAWRLSRGSTDTQYFGPGTRLTVL.

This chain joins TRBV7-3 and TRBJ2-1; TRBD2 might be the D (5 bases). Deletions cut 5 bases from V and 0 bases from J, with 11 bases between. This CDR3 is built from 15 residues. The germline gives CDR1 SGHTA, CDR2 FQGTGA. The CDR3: CASSVAGNSYNEQFF. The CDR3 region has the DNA TGTGCCAGCAGCGTCGCCGGGAACTCCTACAATGAGCAGTTCTTC.

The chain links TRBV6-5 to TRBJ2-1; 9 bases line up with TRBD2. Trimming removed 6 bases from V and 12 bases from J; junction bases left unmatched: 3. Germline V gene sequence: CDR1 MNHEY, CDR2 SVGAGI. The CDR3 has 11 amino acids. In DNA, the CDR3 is TGTGCCAGCAGCTTAGCGGGAGCGCAGTTCTTC. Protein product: CASSLAGAQFF.

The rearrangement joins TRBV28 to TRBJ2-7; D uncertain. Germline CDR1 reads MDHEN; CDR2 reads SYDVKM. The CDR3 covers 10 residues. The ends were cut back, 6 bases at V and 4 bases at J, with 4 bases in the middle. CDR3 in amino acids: CASSQYEQYF. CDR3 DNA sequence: TGTGCCAGCAGCCAGTACGAGCAGTACTTC. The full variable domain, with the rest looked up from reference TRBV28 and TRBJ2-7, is DVKVTQSSRYLVKRTGEKVFLECVQDMDHENMFWYRQDPGLGLRLIYFSYDVKMKEKGDIPEGYSVSREKKERFSLILESASTNQTSMYLCASSQYEQYFGPGTRLTVT.